Each of the 12 T cell receptor beta chains below was sequenced from the same sample in a study of cytomegalovirus exposure and HLA in healthy donors. Amplification used 60 Vbeta primers and 13 Jbeta primers. The assay was immunoSEQ multiplex PCR, and TCRdb's table has in-frame clones only and misses some. The sample carries fewer than 150,000 clones, about 80% recorded once. The sequenced sample consisted of PBMCs. Receptors originate from a man aged 18 to 30 in good health and CMV-seronegative.

J is TRBJ1-1 and V is TRBV9; perhaps TRBD1 as D (5 bases). The germline V gene has CDR1 SGDLS and CDR2 YYNGEE. The CDR3 loop spans 16 amino acids. Trimming removed 3 bases from V and 0 bases from J, with 15 bases in between. The CDR3 loop reads CASSAPGPILNTEAFF. The CDR3 DNA reads TGTGCCAGCAGCGCCCCAGGGCCCATACTGAACACTGAAGCTTTCTTT.

The chain joins TRBV4-1 to TRBJ1-2; tentatively, D is TRBD1 (6 bases). The CDR3 has 15 amino acids. With 4 bases removed from V and 4 bases from J, the gap between germline ends came to 16 bases. Germline CDR1 MGHRA, CDR2 YSYEKL. The CDR3 region is CASSRTGQLAYGYTF. DNA for the CDR3: TGCGCCAGCAGCCGGACCGGACAGCTCGCCTATGGCTACACCTTC.

The chain combines TRBV27 with TRBJ2-1; a weak D match, TRBD2 (6 bases). Trimming left V 3 bases short and J 0 bases short, with 6 bases between. Germline CDR1 is MNHEY and CDR2 is SMNVEV (reference sequence). This CDR3 comprises 14 residues. The CDR3 DNA follows: TGTGCCAGCAGTTTGGGGGGCTCCTACAATGAGCAGTTCTTC. Its protein product is CASSLGGSYNEQFF.

The V call is TRBV15, the J call TRBJ1-5; D is ambiguous. The CDR3 has 15 residues. V lost 1 base and J 3 bases, leaving 10 bases between the germline ends. Germline V CDR1 and CDR2: LNHNV, YYDKDF (reference sequence). CDR3 in DNA: TGTGCCACCAGCAGAGCAGGTGGGCTCAATCAGCCCCAGCATTTT. Translating gives CATSRAGGLNQPQHF.

V is TRBV6-1 and J is TRBJ1-1; possible D gene TRBD1, 5 bases. The germline CDR1 and CDR2 sequences are MNHNS and SASEGT. The CDR3 runs 13 residues. Trimming pared 7 bases from V and 0 bases from J, leaving 9 bases between. In DNA form, the CDR3 reads TGTGCCAGCATTGGACACCTGAACACTGAAGCTTTCTTT. Translation gives CASIGHLNTEAFF.

This chain connects TRBV7-9 to TRBJ1-4, with 7 positions matching TRBD1. Germline CDR1 SEHNR, CDR2 FQNEAQ (reference sequence). The CDR3 is 15 amino acids. The V gene end was trimmed by 3 bases and the J gene end by 2 bases; junction bases not matched to a gene: 3. The CDR3, as DNA: TGTGCCAGCAGCTTCGACAGGGCGACTAATGAAAAACTGTTTTTT. Its translation: CASSFDRATNEKLFF. Supplemented by reference TRBV7-9 and TRBJ1-4, the full variable domain reads DTGVSQNPRHKITKRGQNVTFRCDPISEHNRLYWYRQTLGQGPEFLTYFQNEAQLEKSRLLSDRFSAERPKGSFSTLEIQRTEQGDSAMYLCASSFDRATNEKLFFGSGTQLSVL.

The chain joins TRBV28 to TRBJ2-1; 7 bases match TRBD1. The CDR3 loop spans 14 amino acids. CDR1 and CDR2 from the germline V gene are MDHEN and SYDVKM. V lost 6 bases to trimming and J lost 8 bases; unmatched junction nucleotides: 10. The CDR3 region is CASRRPTGLDEQFF. The CDR3 DNA follows: TGTGCCAGCAGGCGCCCGACAGGGTTGGATGAGCAGTTCTTC.

J is TRBJ1-5 and V is TRBV30; TRBD1 agrees at 7 bases. Per germline, CDR1 GTSNPN and CDR2 SVGIG (reference sequence). This CDR3 is built from 17 residues. The J segment lost 1 base and the V segment lost 2 bases, leaving 11 bases of the junction unmatched. CDR3 in DNA: TGTGCCTGGAGTACCGACAGGGTGAGCTGGAGCAATCAGCCCCAGCATTTT. Translated: CAWSTDRVSWSNQPQHF.

This rearrangement joins TRBV7-9 to TRBJ1-1, with D tentatively TRBD1 (5 bases). Looked up from germline, CDR1 is SEHNR and CDR2 is FQNEAQ (reference sequence). This CDR3 is built from 14 residues. Trimming took 0 bases from V and 3 from J, leaving 8 bases between them. CDR3 protein: CASSLAGLDTEAFF. CDR3 DNA: TGTGCCAGCAGCTTAGCGGGGCTTGACACTGAAGCTTTCTTT.

This chain uses TRBV2 with TRBJ2-1; TRBD2 aligns across 12 bases. Germline CDR1 SNHLY, CDR2 FYNNEI. The junction had 6 bases not matched to a gene; V was cut back by 6 bases and J by 9 bases. The CDR3 spans 14 residues. CDR3 coding DNA: TGTGCCAGCAGCTCTAGCGGGGGGGCAACTGAGCAGTTCTTC. As protein: CASSSSGGATEQFF.

This sequence joins TRBV11-2 and TRBJ2-3; 8 bases are a match to TRBD1. V lost 0 bases and J lost 11; bases outside the gene matches: 4. Germline-derived CDR1 and CDR2 are SGHAT and FQNNGV. The CDR3 totals 13 residues. The CDR3 loop is CASSLDPQGEQYF. The CDR3 DNA reads TGTGCCAGCAGCTTAGATCCACAGGGGGAGCAGTATTTT.

V gene TRBV28 combines with J gene TRBJ2-1; TRBD2 aligns across 14 bases. V lost 4 bases, J lost 9 bases, and 8 bases stayed unmatched. There are 16 residues in the CDR3. Germline CDR1 and CDR2: MDHEN and SYDVKM. The CDR3 bases are TGTGCCAGCAGTTACCCCTCGGGACTAGCGGGAGCTGAGCAGTTCTTC. Translation: CASSYPSGLAGAEQFF.